This TCR beta chain was documented in a study of T cells in Graves' hyperthyroidism and ophthalmopathy. Trimming stripped 0 bases from V and 4 bases from J, with 8 bases between. CDR3 length: 14 residues. The germline V gene encodes CDR1 SGHRS and CDR2 YFSETQ. This clonotype was observed many times. Its specificity is unknown. Broader study findings: Ophthalmopathy, which appeared later, was predicted by the model a median approximately 6.7 months before onset.

Regions amplified from RNA transcripts were the TCR beta CDR3 regions. Primed by the HTBI set, a first-round RT-PCR was run on the TCR CDR3. One entry per CDR3 protein, called by TCRdb with MiXCR from the multiplex PCR reads. The sample lists approximately 590,000 distinct CDR3 sequences, more than 15% occurring once. Diagnoses rested on clinical symptoms, serum thyroxine and TRAb, thyroid ultrasound and orbital computed tomography. This clonotype originated in a woman in her thirties with Graves' hyperthyroidism. The chain has TRBV5-1 and TRBJ2-4, with a tentative D call TRBD2 (6 bases). The sample consisted of blood. CDR3 DNA sequence: TGCGCCAGCAGCTTGGAGGGAGGTAAAAACATTCAGTACTTC. Translated: CASSLEGGKNIQYF.